This entry concerns a single T cell receptor (beta chain). What it binds is not known. This sample is part of a study of T cell responses to AZD1222 COVID-19 vaccine. Whole-study results and caveats: CD4 TCRs linked to vaccination spanned spike, dominating at 160-218 and 743-854. Only after the peak T cell response were repertoires sampled. Reports say nearly half of spike-specific TCRs go after unmutated variant regions.

Germline trimming cut 5 bases from V and 5 bases from J; bases unmatched to any gene: 12. CDR1 and CDR2 from the germline V gene are SGHTA and FQGNSA. The length of the CDR3 is 15 residues. Measured with immunoSEQ multiplex PCR; TCRdb has only the in-frame clones, and not every one. There are 75,000 to 100,000 clones in the sample; around nine tenths occur only once, and roughly an eighth lies in the top ten. The rearrangement joins TRBV7-2 to TRBJ2-7; 7 bases are shared with TRBD1. This sequence originates from an adult in good health. This sample comprised peripheral blood, obtained on day 0 of AZD1222 vaccination. The CDR3 region is CASSQEGDRAHEQYF. The CDR3, as DNA: TGTGCCAGCAGCCAAGAGGGAGACAGGGCCCACGAGCAGTACTTC.